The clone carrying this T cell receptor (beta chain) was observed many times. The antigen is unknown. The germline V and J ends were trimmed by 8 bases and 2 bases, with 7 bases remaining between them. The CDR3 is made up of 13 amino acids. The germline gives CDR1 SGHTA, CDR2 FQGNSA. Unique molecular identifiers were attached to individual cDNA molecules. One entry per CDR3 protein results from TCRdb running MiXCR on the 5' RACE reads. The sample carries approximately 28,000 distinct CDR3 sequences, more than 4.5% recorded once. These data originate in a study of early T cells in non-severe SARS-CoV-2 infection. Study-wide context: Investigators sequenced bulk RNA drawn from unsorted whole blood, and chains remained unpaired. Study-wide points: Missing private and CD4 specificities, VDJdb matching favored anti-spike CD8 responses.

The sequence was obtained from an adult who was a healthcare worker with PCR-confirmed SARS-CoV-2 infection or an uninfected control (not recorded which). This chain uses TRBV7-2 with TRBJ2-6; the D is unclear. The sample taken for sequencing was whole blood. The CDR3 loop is CASSSTGANVLTF. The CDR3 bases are TGTGCCAGCTCCTCGACTGGGGCCAACGTCCTGACTTTC.